The text below deals with one T cell receptor (beta chain). The target of this receptor is not known. The sample holds no much larger clone one base away, and base qualities are not on file. This entry comes from a study of blood T cell repertoires in COVID-19 (dated by TCRdb to the early 2020s). Looking at the study overall: Collaborator samples came from the United States, Italy and Spain and covered acute and convalescent phases of COVID-19. The material from the prospective study consisted of cDNA or gDNA derived from T cells, B-cell-depleted T cells, or PBMCs. Deeply sampled blood TCRbeta repertoires from subjects exposed to, actively infected with, or recovered from COVID-19 were included in the dataset. The repertoires were released in a freely available public database meant as a resource for research on the immune response to SARS-CoV-2. The samples were drawn from the first 160 participants of the ongoing ImmuneRACE study and from 1,254 subjects provided by 6 global collaborators. A de-identified subject ID, COVID-19 status, age in years and sex were almost always included in the sample metadata. HLA class I and class II types, where available, came from metadata supplied by the sample provider rather than from assay-based typing.

The immunoSEQ Assay, a bias-controlled multiplex PCR, was used to amplify TCRbeta CDR3 regions from genomic DNA. The published analysis was carried out like this. The number of nucleated cells in each sample was estimated by amplification of reference gene primers within the assay. Sequence reads were collapsed and filtered to measure the absolute abundance of every unique TCRbeta CDR3 rearrangement. Productive Simpson clonality was computed per sample as the square root of Simpson's diversity index over productive rearrangements. What TCRdb holds here is the immuneACCESS table cut down to in-frame rearrangements. Part of the clones is not present; checked against another copy, under half of the missing clones reflect an unresolved V gene, and the others are unexplained. Clone size and the V and J calls come from that table; the DNA yielded D and trimming. In this sample the table shows about 170,000 clones, around 74% of which occur a single time. The ten top clones hold around 3% of the sample.

The collaborating institutions used their own protocols to collect whole blood in K2EDTA tubes. For TCRbeta analysis, collaborator samples were shipped as frozen whole blood, as isolated PBMCs, or as DNA extracted from either sample type. The paper's findings and limits, for the study overall: The quantity of clinical and demographic metadata differed by source and by participant and was supplied without curation.

The trim is 0 bases for V and 9 bases for J, with a gap of 9 bases between the germline ends. CDR1 is given as WSHSY and CDR2 as SAAADI, both from the germline V gene. There are 14 amino acids in the CDR3, from cysteine to phenylalanine inclusive. CDR3 DNA only is kept here, 42 bases in frame from base 1. The rearrangement joined TRBV10-2 to TRBJ1-6; the D gene identity is not certain. The sequenced material came from peripheral blood. This receptor was obtained from a woman older than 75 with acute or convalescent COVID-19. The CDR3 has the sequence CASSESTQISPLHF. At the DNA level, the sequence is TGCGCCAGCAGTGAGTCGACTCAGATTTCACCCCTCCACTTT.